These 4 T cell receptor beta chains originate from one sample sequenced in a study of T cells in Graves' hyperthyroidism and ophthalmopathy. The TCR beta CDR3 regions underwent amplification using RNA transcripts as the source. HTBI primers drove first-round RT-PCR of the TCR CDR3. In TCRdb, the multiplex PCR reads were re-called with MiXCR into one record per CDR3 protein. The sample lists a few hundred thousand distinct CDR3 sequences; around 15% were seen once. Sequencing input: blood. The receptors shown here come from a woman aged 40 to 50 with Graves' ophthalmopathy.

The table lists this clonotype with a few counts. This rearrangement joins TRBV9 to TRBJ2-1, with TRBD2 as a possible D gene (5 bases). This CDR3 comprises 14 residues. Trimming stripped 2 bases from V and 4 bases from J, with 10 bases between. The germline CDR1 and CDR2 sequences are SGDLS and YYNGEE. CDR3 region: CASSVTGLYNEQFF. The DNA for the CDR3 is TGTGCCAGCAGCGTTACGGGGTTGTACAATGAGCAGTTCTTC.

This clonotype was found many times. This chain connects TRBV7-9 to TRBJ1-1; D call uncertain. V gave up 4 bases and J gave up 1 base, with 13 bases separating them. This CDR3 spans 15 amino acids. Germline assignment: CDR1 SEHNR and CDR2 FQNEAQ (reference sequence). CDR3 residues: CASSSQAFGNTEAFF. The DNA of the CDR3 is TGTGCCAGCAGCTCGCAGGCGTTCGGGAACACTGAAGCTTTCTTT.

This clonotype was seen ten or more times. CDR3 DNA sequence: TGTGCCAGCAGCCAAATGTGGGCTTCGAACACTGAAGCTTTCTTT. Its translation: CASSQMWASNTEAFF. J is TRBJ1-1 and V is TRBV3-1; D is uncertain. CDR1 and CDR2 from the germline V gene are LGHDT and YNNKEL (reference sequence). V lost 2 bases to trimming and J lost 1 base, with 11 bases between them. This CDR3 comprises 15 residues.

Details on this clonotype: This may arise from a read error, as a much more abundant clone is one base away. The CDR3, as DNA: TGTGCCAGCGAATTCCGGGACATCTCTGGAAACACCATATATTTT. Amino acids: CASEFRDISGNTIYF. The chain employs TRBV28 and TRBJ1-3; possible D gene TRBD1, 6 bases. Germline V gives CDR1 MDHEN, CDR2 SYDVKM. Trimming shortened V by 8 bases and J by 0 bases, and 14 bases separated the two germline ends. CDR3 size: 15 residues.